A selection of T cell receptor beta chains follows, all from one sample in a study of PD-1 blockade in classical Hodgkin lymphoma. Some clones are missing from TCRdb's copy, which holds only in-frame ones; the method was immunoSEQ multiplex PCR. The table shows 15,000 to 20,000 clones, with less than 70% occurring only once. The specimen was peripheral blood mononuclear cells (PBMCs), collected before the fourth cycle of nivolumab. The receptors were sampled from a human donor with classical Hodgkin lymphoma. CDR3s include the opening cysteine and the closing phenylalanine or tryptophan. Fields, in order: CDR3 protein, CDR3 DNA, J gene, V gene, D gene, clone size. The D gene is left open where the match is weak. Not every row has a clone size; where given, it reads once, few, many or a size class.

CDR3 protein: CATRAPSIETQYF
CDR3 DNA: TGTGCCACCAGGGCTCCCTCAATAGAGACCCAGTACTTC
J gene: TRBJ2-5
V gene: TRBV2
D gene: .
clone size: .

CDR3 protein: CAWSVFAGEGEQYF
CDR3 DNA: TGTGCCTGGAGTGTATTTGCGGGAGAGGGAGAGCAGTACTTC
J gene: TRBJ2-7
V gene: TRBV30
D gene: TRBD2
clone size: .

CDR3 protein: CASSLARGLTRADTEAFF
CDR3 DNA: TGTGCCAGCAGCTTAGCACGTGGACTAACCCGGGCGGACACTGAAGCTTTCTTT
J gene: TRBJ1-1
V gene: TRBV7-9
D gene: .
clone size: .

CDR3 protein: CATASGSYEQYF
CDR3 DNA: TGTGCCACCGCATCGGGTAGTTACGAGCAGTACTTC
J gene: TRBJ2-7
V gene: TRBV10-3
D gene: .
clone size: .

CDR3 protein: CASSGRQGPYEQYF
CDR3 DNA: TGTGCCAGCAGCGGCCGACAGGGACCCTACGAGCAGTACTTC
J gene: TRBJ2-7
V gene: TRBV11-2
D gene: TRBD1
clone size: once

CDR3 protein: CASNRDREKLFF
CDR3 DNA: TGTGCCAGCAACCGGGATCGTGAAAAACTGTTTTTT
J gene: TRBJ1-4
V gene: TRBV6-6
D gene: .
clone size: .

CDR3 protein: CASSGTENTGELFF
CDR3 DNA: TGCGCCAGCAGCGGGACAGAGAACACCGGGGAGCTGTTTTTT
J gene: TRBJ2-2
V gene: TRBV5-1
D gene: TRBD1
clone size: .

CDR3 protein: CASSQGLADTGELFF
CDR3 DNA: TGTGCCAGCAGCCAGGGACTAGCGGACACCGGGGAGCTGTTTTTT
J gene: TRBJ2-2
V gene: TRBV7-3
D gene: TRBD2
clone size: .

CDR3 protein: CASSLTLGQGQSGELFF
CDR3 DNA: TGTGCCAGCAGCTTAACTTTGGGACAGGGCCAGTCCGGGGAGCTGTTTTTT
J gene: TRBJ2-2
V gene: TRBV7-2
D gene: TRBD1
clone size: few

CDR3 protein: CASTPGGGAPSNEQFF
CDR3 DNA: TGTGCCAGCACCCCAGGTGGGGGCGCGCCCTCCAATGAGCAGTTCTTC
J gene: TRBJ2-1
V gene: TRBV6-6
D gene: .
clone size: .

CDR3 protein: CASSFEWREGNEQFF
CDR3 DNA: TGTGCCAGCAGCTTTGAGTGGCGGGAGGGTAATGAGCAGTTCTTC
J gene: TRBJ2-1
V gene: TRBV11-3
D gene: TRBD2
clone size: .

CDR3 protein: CASRGAGSVGF
CDR3 DNA: TGTGCCAGCAGGGGGGCAGGGAGTGTGGGCTTT
J gene: TRBJ1-1
V gene: TRBV2
D gene: .
clone size: .

CDR3 protein: CASSPTLAGVLTGELFF
CDR3 DNA: TGTGCCAGCAGCCCCACTCTAGCGGGAGTTTTAACCGGGGAGCTGTTTTTT
J gene: TRBJ2-2
V gene: TRBV7-9
D gene: TRBD2
clone size: few

CDR3 protein: CASSLGPYGNQPQHF
CDR3 DNA: TGTGCCAGCAGCTTAGGGCCTTATGGCAATCAGCCCCAGCATTTT
J gene: TRBJ1-5
V gene: TRBV7-2
D gene: .
clone size: .

CDR3 protein: CAWSRTGNSGNTIYF
CDR3 DNA: TGTGCCTGGTCAAGGACAGGGAACTCTGGAAACACCATATATTTT
J gene: TRBJ1-3
V gene: TRBV30
D gene: TRBD1
clone size: .

CDR3 protein: CASTRVNEKLFF
CDR3 DNA: TGTGCCAGCACCAGGGTTAATGAAAAACTGTTTTTT
J gene: TRBJ1-4
V gene: TRBV2
D gene: .
clone size: .

CDR3 protein: CASSRNRGPYNEQFF
CDR3 DNA: TGTGCCAGCAGCAGAAACAGGGGCCCTTACAATGAGCAGTTCTTC
J gene: TRBJ2-1
V gene: TRBV21-1
D gene: .
clone size: .

CDR3 protein: CASSFRSGTAPKNSPLHF
CDR3 DNA: TGTGCCAGCAGTTTCCGGTCGGGGACTGCACCTAAGAATTCACCCCTCCACTTT
J gene: TRBJ1-6
V gene: TRBV27
D gene: .
clone size: few

CDR3 protein: CASSGTGGSTDTQYF
CDR3 DNA: TGTGCCAGCAGCGGGACAGGGGGAAGCACAGATACGCAGTATTTT
J gene: TRBJ2-3
V gene: TRBV11-2
D gene: TRBD1
clone size: .

CDR3 protein: CAGGVDSNQPQHF
CDR3 DNA: TGTGCCGGGGGGGTCGATAGCAATCAGCCCCAGCATTTT
J gene: TRBJ1-5
V gene: TRBV28
D gene: .
clone size: .

CDR3 protein: CASSFFGGPTYEQYF
CDR3 DNA: TGTGCCAGCAGCTTCTTTGGCGGGCCTACCTACGAGCAGTACTTC
J gene: TRBJ2-7
V gene: TRBV7-2
D gene: .
clone size: .

CDR3 protein: CASSLNRVTNQPQHF
CDR3 DNA: TGTGCCAGCAGCTTGAACAGGGTCACCAATCAGCCCCAGCATTTT
J gene: TRBJ1-5
V gene: TRBV7-2
D gene: .
clone size: .

CDR3 protein: CATCRGADTEAFF
CDR3 DNA: TGTGCCACTTGTCGAGGGGCTGACACTGAAGCTTTCTTT
J gene: TRBJ1-1
V gene: TRBV15
D gene: .
clone size: .

CDR3 protein: CASSLGAGLAIYEQYF
CDR3 DNA: TGTGCCAGCAGCTTAGGAGCGGGACTAGCCATTTACGAGCAGTACTTC
J gene: TRBJ2-7
V gene: TRBV7-2
D gene: TRBD2
clone size: few

CDR3 protein: CASSFPLASGRTEAFF
CDR3 DNA: TGCGCCAGCAGCTTTCCCCTCGCCTCGGGTCGAACTGAAGCTTTCTTT
J gene: TRBJ1-1
V gene: TRBV5-1
D gene: .
clone size: few

CDR3 protein: CASRQIGEGNIQYF
CDR3 DNA: TGTGCCAGCAGACAAATTGGAGAAGGCAACATTCAGTACTTC
J gene: TRBJ2-4
V gene: TRBV6-5
D gene: .
clone size: .

CDR3 protein: CASSPRDRGYEKLFF
CDR3 DNA: TGTGCCAGCAGTCCGCGGGACAGGGGATACGAAAAACTGTTTTTT
J gene: TRBJ1-4
V gene: TRBV25-1
D gene: TRBD1
clone size: .

CDR3 protein: CASSFGGSGRPLYNEQFF
CDR3 DNA: TGTGCCAGCAGCTTCGGGGGGAGCGGGAGGCCCTTGTACAATGAGCAGTTCTTC
J gene: TRBJ2-1
V gene: TRBV7-8
D gene: TRBD2
clone size: medium-sized

CDR3 protein: CASSLDSTGEAFF
CDR3 DNA: TGTGCCAGCAGCTTGGACTCGACAGGGGAAGCTTTCTTT
J gene: TRBJ1-1
V gene: TRBV5-4
D gene: TRBD1
clone size: .

CDR3 protein: CASSPHRTQMNEQFF
CDR3 DNA: TGTGCCAGCAGCCCCCACCGGACTCAAATGAATGAGCAGTTCTTC
J gene: TRBJ2-1
V gene: TRBV9
D gene: .
clone size: few

CDR3 protein: CASSVVERSGYTF
CDR3 DNA: TGTGCCAGCAGCGTAGTGGAACGATCGGGCTACACCTTC
J gene: TRBJ1-2
V gene: TRBV9
D gene: .
clone size: .

CDR3 protein: CASKRRDTEAFF
CDR3 DNA: TGCGCCAGCAAGAGACGGGACACTGAAGCTTTCTTT
J gene: TRBJ1-1
V gene: TRBV5-1
D gene: .
clone size: few

CDR3 protein: CSVPEGPPPEQFF
CDR3 DNA: TGCAGCGTCCCCGAGGGGCCCCCCCCGGAGCAGTTCTTC
J gene: TRBJ2-1
V gene: TRBV29-1
D gene: .
clone size: .

CDR3 protein: CASTDDLSYEQYF
CDR3 DNA: TGTGCCAGCACCGATGACCTATCCTACGAGCAGTACTTC
J gene: TRBJ2-7
V gene: TRBV6-6
D gene: .
clone size: .

CDR3 protein: CASSLADAYEQYF
CDR3 DNA: TGTGCCAGCAGTTTGGCGGATGCCTACGAGCAGTACTTC
J gene: TRBJ2-7
V gene: TRBV27
D gene: .
clone size: .

CDR3 protein: CASSLSLVTAEAFF
CDR3 DNA: TGCGCCAGCAGCTTGAGTCTCGTGACAGCTGAAGCTTTCTTT
J gene: TRBJ1-1
V gene: TRBV5-1
D gene: .
clone size: .

CDR3 protein: CASSLSASFSGANVLTF
CDR3 DNA: TGTGCCAGCAGTTTATCGGCCAGCTTCTCTGGGGCCAACGTCCTGACTTTC
J gene: TRBJ2-6
V gene: TRBV27
D gene: .
clone size: .

CDR3 protein: CASSPSIQGIYEQYF
CDR3 DNA: TGTGCCAGCTCACCCTCGATACAGGGAATCTACGAGCAGTACTTC
J gene: TRBJ2-7
V gene: TRBV18
D gene: .
clone size: .

CDR3 protein: CASRGTGGNEQFF
CDR3 DNA: TGTGCCAGCAGGGGGACAGGGGGCAATGAGCAGTTCTTC
J gene: TRBJ2-1
V gene: TRBV27
D gene: TRBD1
clone size: few

CDR3 protein: CASSPIPGQGFPYEQYF
CDR3 DNA: TGTGCCAGCAGTCCTATCCCGGGACAGGGTTTCCCCTACGAGCAGTACTTC
J gene: TRBJ2-7
V gene: TRBV25-1
D gene: TRBD1
clone size: .

CDR3 protein: CASSQVDMGFRSNQPQHF
CDR3 DNA: TGCGCCAGCAGCCAAGTGGACATGGGGTTTAGAAGCAATCAGCCCCAGCATTTT
J gene: TRBJ1-5
V gene: TRBV4-1
D gene: .
clone size: .

CDR3 protein: CSGQGAYNEQFF
CDR3 DNA: TGCAGCGGACAGGGGGCCTACAATGAGCAGTTCTTC
J gene: TRBJ2-1
V gene: TRBV29-1
D gene: TRBD1
clone size: .

CDR3 protein: CASSDKATSGRSWETQYF
CDR3 DNA: TGTGCCAGCAGCGACAAGGCGACTAGCGGGAGGAGTTGGGAGACCCAGTACTTC
J gene: TRBJ2-5
V gene: TRBV11-2
D gene: TRBD2
clone size: .

CDR3 protein: CASSYLQYSSGNTIYF
CDR3 DNA: TGCGCCAGCAGCTACCTCCAGTACTCGTCTGGAAACACCATATATTTT
J gene: TRBJ1-3
V gene: TRBV5-1
D gene: .
clone size: .

CDR3 protein: CASSEAGTGGIRTNEKLFF
CDR3 DNA: TGTGCCAGCAGTGAGGCCGGGACAGGGGGCATAAGAACTAATGAAAAACTGTTTTTT
J gene: TRBJ1-4
V gene: TRBV2
D gene: TRBD1
clone size: .

CDR3 protein: CASRTPSRGHGYTF
CDR3 DNA: TGTGCCAGCAGGACCCCCAGCAGGGGGCACGGCTACACCTTC
J gene: TRBJ1-2
V gene: TRBV6-5
D gene: TRBD1
clone size: .

CDR3 protein: CASSFTPPLAGSRLDTQYF
CDR3 DNA: TGTGCCAGCAGTTTCACACCACCGCTAGCGGGCTCCAGGCTAGATACGCAGTATTTT
J gene: TRBJ2-3
V gene: TRBV27
D gene: TRBD2
clone size: few

CDR3 protein: CASSLGDTQYF
CDR3 DNA: TGTGCCAGCAGCCTCGGAGATACGCAGTATTTT
J gene: TRBJ2-3
V gene: TRBV14
D gene: .
clone size: .

CDR3 protein: CASRQSGTGGEKLFF
CDR3 DNA: TGTGCCAGCAGGCAATCCGGGACAGGGGGTGAAAAACTGTTTTTT
J gene: TRBJ1-4
V gene: TRBV28
D gene: TRBD1
clone size: .

CDR3 protein: CASSPETVNNSPLHF
CDR3 DNA: TGCGCCAGCAGCCCCGAGACGGTGAATAATTCACCCCTCCACTTT
J gene: TRBJ1-6
V gene: TRBV4-1
D gene: .
clone size: few

CDR3 protein: CASSQGLYYEQYF
CDR3 DNA: TGTGCCAGCAGCCAAGGCTTGTACTACGAGCAGTACTTC
J gene: TRBJ2-7
V gene: TRBV14
D gene: .
clone size: .

CDR3 protein: CASSVLSYGADPTNLPYEQYF
CDR3 DNA: TGTGCCAGCAGCGTACTCTCTTACGGGGCCGACCCTACCAACCTTCCCTACGAGCAGTACTTC
J gene: TRBJ2-7
V gene: TRBV13
D gene: .
clone size: .

CDR3 protein: CASSATGTPAPEKLFF
CDR3 DNA: TGTGCCAGCAGTGCTACTGGGACCCCCGCCCCTGAAAAACTGTTTTTT
J gene: TRBJ1-4
V gene: TRBV6-1
D gene: .
clone size: medium-sized

CDR3 protein: CASSYGGALTEAFF
CDR3 DNA: TGTGCCAGCAGTTACGGGGGGGCCCTTACTGAAGCTTTCTTT
J gene: TRBJ1-1
V gene: TRBV6-6
D gene: .
clone size: .

CDR3 protein: CASSSIGGRAVETQYF
CDR3 DNA: TGTGCCAGCAGTTCTATTGGCGGGAGGGCGGTGGAGACCCAGTACTTC
J gene: TRBJ2-5
V gene: TRBV6-7
D gene: TRBD2
clone size: .

CDR3 protein: CASSQERQVNSNQPQHF
CDR3 DNA: TGCGCCAGCAGCCAGGAACGACAGGTTAATAGCAATCAGCCCCAGCATTTT
J gene: TRBJ1-5
V gene: TRBV4-1
D gene: .
clone size: few

CDR3 protein: CASSFYSRQETQYF
CDR3 DNA: TGTGCCAGCAGCTTCTACAGTAGGCAAGAGACCCAGTACTTC
J gene: TRBJ2-5
V gene: TRBV7-2
D gene: .
clone size: .